This T cell receptor (beta chain) is from a study of T cells in Graves' hyperthyroidism and ophthalmopathy. Study outcomes and limitations: Within blood appeared most thyroid clonotypes that had expanded above 0.001.

Worth noting for this clonotype: Its antigen is undetermined.

Researchers defined stable Graves' hyperthyroidism as no ophthalmopathy progression within 18 months. Hyperthyroidism patients were newly diagnosed, had disease duration under 2 months, and were aged 18 to 65 years. A patient was excluded if there was uncontrolled infection, other autoimmune disease, pregnancy or lactation. The CDR3 totals 14 residues. V was cut by 1 base and J by 7 bases, with 11 bases left in between. Germline CDR1 reads LGHNA; CDR2 reads YNFKEQ. Researchers took RNA transcripts and amplified the TCR beta CDR3 regions from them. A first-round RT-PCR of the TCR CDR3 used the HTBI primer set. TCRdb itself ran the multiplex PCR reads through MiXCR, one entry per CDR3 protein. The data hold about 620,000 distinct CDR3 sequences, with 16% observed a single time.

The specimen was blood. The V and J genes are TRBV4-2 and TRBJ2-1; D possibly corresponds to TRBD2 (6 bases). The source of this sequence is a woman younger than 45 with Graves' hyperthyroidism. In nucleotides, the CDR3 is TGTGCCAGCAGCCAAGCCCTGACTAGGAATGAGCAGTTCTTC. Its protein is CASSQALTRNEQFF.